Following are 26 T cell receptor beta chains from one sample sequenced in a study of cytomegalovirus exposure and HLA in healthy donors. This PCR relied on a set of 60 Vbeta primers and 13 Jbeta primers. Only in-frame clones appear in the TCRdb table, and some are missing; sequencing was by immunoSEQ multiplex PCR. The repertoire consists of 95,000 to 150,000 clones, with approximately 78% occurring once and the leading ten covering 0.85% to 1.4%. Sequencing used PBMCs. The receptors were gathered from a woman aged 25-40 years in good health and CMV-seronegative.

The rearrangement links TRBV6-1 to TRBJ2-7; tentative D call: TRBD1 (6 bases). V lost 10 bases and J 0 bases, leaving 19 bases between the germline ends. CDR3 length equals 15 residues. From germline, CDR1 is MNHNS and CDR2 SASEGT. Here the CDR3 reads CATRTAISPSYEQYF. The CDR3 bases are TGTGCCACCAGGACAGCTATTTCCCCCTCCTACGAGCAGTACTTC.

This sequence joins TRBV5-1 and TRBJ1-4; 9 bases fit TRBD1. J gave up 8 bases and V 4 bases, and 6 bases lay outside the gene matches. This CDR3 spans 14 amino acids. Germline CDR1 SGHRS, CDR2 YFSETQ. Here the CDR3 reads CASSPDRGEEKLFF. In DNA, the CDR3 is TGCGCCAGCAGCCCGGACAGGGGAGAGGAAAAACTGTTTTTT.

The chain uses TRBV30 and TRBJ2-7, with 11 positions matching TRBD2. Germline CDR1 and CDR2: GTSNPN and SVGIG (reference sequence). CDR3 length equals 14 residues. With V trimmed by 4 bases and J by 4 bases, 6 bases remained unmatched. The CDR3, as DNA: TGTGCCTGGACACTAGCGGGAGTGACTTACGAGCAGTACTTC. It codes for CAWTLAGVTYEQYF.

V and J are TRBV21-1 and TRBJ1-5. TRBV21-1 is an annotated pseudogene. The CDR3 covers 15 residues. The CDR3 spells CASSLQGSGCQPQHF. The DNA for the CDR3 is TGTGCCAGCAGCCTCCAAGGTTCGGGATGTCAGCCCCAGCATTTT.

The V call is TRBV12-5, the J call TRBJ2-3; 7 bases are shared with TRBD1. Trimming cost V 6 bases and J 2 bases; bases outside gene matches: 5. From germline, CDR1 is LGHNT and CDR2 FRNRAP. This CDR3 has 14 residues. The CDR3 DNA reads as TGTGCTAGTGGATCGGGACAGCCCACAGATACGCAGTATTTT. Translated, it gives CASGSGQPTDTQYF.

The CDR3 protein is CASSENIQGLGGTEAFF. The CDR3 nucleotides read TGTGCCAGCAGTGAGAACATACAGGGACTAGGGGGGACTGAAGCTTTCTTT. The rearrangement joins TRBV6-1 to TRBJ1-1; a possible D gene is TRBD1 (6 bases). V was cut by 3 bases and J by 5 bases, with 22 bases left in between. This CDR3 has 17 residues. Germline-derived CDR1 and CDR2 are MNHNS and SASEGT.

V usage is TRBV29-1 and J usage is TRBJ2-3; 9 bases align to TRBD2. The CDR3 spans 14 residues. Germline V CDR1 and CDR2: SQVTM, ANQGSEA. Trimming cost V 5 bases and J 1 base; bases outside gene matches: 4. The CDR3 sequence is CSVTRGGGTDTQYF. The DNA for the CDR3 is TGCAGCGTTACCCGCGGGGGGGGCACAGATACGCAGTATTTT.

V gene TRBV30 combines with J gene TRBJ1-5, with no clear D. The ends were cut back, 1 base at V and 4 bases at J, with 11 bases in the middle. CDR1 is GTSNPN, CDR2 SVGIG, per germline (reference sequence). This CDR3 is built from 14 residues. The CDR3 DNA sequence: TGTGCCTGGAGTGCAGATTCTCGAAATCAGCCCCAGCATTTT. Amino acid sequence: CAWSADSRNQPQHF.

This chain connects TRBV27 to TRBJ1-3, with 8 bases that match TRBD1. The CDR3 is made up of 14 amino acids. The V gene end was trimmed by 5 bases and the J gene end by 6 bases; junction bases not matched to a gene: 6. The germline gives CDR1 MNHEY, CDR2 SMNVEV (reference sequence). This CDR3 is CASSPGQGQNTIYF. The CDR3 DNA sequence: TGTGCCAGCAGTCCAGGACAGGGACAAAACACCATATATTTT.

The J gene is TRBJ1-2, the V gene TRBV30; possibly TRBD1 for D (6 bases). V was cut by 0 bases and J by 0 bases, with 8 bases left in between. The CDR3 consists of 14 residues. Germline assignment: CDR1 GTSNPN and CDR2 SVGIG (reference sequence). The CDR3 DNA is TGTGCCTGGAGTGTACAGGGAACTAACTATGGCTACACCTTC. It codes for CAWSVQGTNYGYTF.

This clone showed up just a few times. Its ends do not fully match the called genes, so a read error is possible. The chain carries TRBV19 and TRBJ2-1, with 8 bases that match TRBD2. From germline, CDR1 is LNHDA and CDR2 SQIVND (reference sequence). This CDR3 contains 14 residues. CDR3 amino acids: CASRRGGTYSEQFF. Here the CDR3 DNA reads TGTGCCAGTAGGCGCGGGGGGACCTACAGTGAGCAGTTCTTC.

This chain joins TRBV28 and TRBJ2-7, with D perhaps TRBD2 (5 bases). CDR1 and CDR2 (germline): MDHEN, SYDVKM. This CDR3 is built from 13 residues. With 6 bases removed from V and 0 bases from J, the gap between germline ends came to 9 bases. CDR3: CASRVALSYEQYF. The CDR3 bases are TGTGCCAGCAGAGTAGCGCTCTCCTACGAGCAGTACTTC.

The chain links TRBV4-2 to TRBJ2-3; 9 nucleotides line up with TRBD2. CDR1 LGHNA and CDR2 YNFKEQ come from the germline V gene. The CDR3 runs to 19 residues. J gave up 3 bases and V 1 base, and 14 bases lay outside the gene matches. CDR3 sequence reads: CASSQGSGMSGGPTDTQYF. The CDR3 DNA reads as TGTGCCAGCAGCCAAGGGTCCGGGATGAGCGGGGGGCCTACAGATACGCAGTATTTT.

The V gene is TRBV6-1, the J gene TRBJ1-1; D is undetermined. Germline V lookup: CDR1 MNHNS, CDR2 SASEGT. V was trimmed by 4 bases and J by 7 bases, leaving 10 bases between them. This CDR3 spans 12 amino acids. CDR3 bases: TGTGCCAGCAGTGTTCAGTACATTGAAGCTTTCTTT. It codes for CASSVQYIEAFF.

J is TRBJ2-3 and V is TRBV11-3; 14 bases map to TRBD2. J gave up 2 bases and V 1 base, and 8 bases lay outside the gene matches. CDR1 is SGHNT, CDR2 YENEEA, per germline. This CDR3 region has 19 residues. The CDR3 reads CASSLGLAGGGVNTDTQYF. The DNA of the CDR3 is TGTGCCAGCAGCTTAGGACTAGCGGGAGGGGGGGTGAACACAGATACGCAGTATTTT.

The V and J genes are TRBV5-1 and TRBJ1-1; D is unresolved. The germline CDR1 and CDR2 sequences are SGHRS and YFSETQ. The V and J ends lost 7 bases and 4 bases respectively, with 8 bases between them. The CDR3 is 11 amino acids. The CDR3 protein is CASHGSTEAFF. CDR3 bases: TGCGCCAGCCATGGCAGCACTGAAGCTTTCTTT.

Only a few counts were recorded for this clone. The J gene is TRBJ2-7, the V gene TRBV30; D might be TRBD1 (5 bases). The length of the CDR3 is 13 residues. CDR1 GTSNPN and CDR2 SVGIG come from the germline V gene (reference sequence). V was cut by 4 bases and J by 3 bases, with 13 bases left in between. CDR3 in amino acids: CAWNPGLDYEQYF. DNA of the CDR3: TGTGCCTGGAACCCAGGGCTCGACTACGAGCAGTACTTC.

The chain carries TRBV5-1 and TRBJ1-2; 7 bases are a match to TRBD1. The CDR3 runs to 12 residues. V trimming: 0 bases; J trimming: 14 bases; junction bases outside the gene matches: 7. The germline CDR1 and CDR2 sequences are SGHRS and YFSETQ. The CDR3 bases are TGCGCCAGCAGCTTGGCGTCTGGGACAGTTACCTTC. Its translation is CASSLASGTVTF.

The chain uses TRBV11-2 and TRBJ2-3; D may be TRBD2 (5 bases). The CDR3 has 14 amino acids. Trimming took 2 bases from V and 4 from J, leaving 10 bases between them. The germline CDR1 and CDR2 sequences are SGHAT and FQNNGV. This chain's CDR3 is CASSLSRAADTQYF. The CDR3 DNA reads TGTGCCAGCAGCTTATCGAGGGCGGCAGATACGCAGTATTTT.

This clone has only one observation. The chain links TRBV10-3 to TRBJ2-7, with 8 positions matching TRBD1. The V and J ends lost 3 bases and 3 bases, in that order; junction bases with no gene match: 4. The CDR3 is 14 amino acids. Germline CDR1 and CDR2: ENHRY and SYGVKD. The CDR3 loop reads CAISDNTGGYEQYF. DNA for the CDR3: TGTGCCATCAGTGACAATACAGGGGGCTACGAGCAGTACTTC.

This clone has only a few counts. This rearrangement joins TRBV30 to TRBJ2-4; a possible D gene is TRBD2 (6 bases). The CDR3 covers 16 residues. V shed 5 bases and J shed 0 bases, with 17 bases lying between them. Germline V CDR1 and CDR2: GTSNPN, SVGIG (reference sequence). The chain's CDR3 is CAWGKGAGLAKNIQYF. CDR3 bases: TGTGCCTGGGGGAAGGGAGCGGGTCTAGCCAAAAACATTCAGTACTTC. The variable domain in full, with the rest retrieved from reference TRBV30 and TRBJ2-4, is SQTIHQWPATLVQPVGSPLSLECTVEGTSNPNLYWYRQAAGRGLQLLFYSVGIGQISSEVPQNLSASRPQDRQFILSSKKLLLSDSGFYLCAWGKGAGLAKNIQYFGAGTRLSVL.

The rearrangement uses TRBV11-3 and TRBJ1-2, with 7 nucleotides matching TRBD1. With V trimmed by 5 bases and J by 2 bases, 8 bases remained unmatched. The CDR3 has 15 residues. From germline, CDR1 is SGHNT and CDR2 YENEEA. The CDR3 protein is CASSTRTGPNYGYTF. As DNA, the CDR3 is TGTGCCAGCAGCACTCGGACAGGCCCCAACTATGGCTACACCTTC.

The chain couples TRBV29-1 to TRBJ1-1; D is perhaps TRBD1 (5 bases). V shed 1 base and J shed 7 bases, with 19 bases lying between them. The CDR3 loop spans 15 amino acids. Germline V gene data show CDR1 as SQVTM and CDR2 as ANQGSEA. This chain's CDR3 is CSVEAGRGGPFEAFF. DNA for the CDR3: TGCAGCGTTGAAGCGGGAAGGGGAGGACCCTTTGAAGCTTTCTTT.

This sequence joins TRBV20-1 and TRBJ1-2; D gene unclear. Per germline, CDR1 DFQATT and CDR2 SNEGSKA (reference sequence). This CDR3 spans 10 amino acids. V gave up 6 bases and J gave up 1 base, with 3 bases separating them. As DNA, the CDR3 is TGCAGTGCCCTTAACTATGGCTACACCTTC. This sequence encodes CSALNYGYTF.

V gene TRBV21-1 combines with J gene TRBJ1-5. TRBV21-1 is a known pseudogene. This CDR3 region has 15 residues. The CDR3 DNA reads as TGTGCCAGCAGGTACGTTGGGAGAAAGGATCAGCCCCAGCATTTT. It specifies CASRYVGRKDQPQHF.

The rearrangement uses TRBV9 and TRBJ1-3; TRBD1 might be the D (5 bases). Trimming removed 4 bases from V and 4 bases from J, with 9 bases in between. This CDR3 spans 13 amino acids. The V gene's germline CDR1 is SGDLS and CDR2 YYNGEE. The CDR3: CASSPNRGNTIYF. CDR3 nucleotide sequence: TGTGCCAGCAGCCCGAACAGGGGAAACACCATATATTTT.